This paragraph reports one TCR beta chain. This sample is drawn from a study of blood T cell repertoires in COVID-19. In the study overall: The samples span acute and convalescent COVID-19 from the United States, Italy and Spain. T cells, B-cell-depleted T cells, or PBMCs supplied cDNA or gDNA.

In the authors' workflow: Reference gene primer amplification gave nucleated cell count estimates. The repertoire was sequenced with immunoSEQ multiplex PCR; TCRdb's copy has only in-frame clones and lacks some. Clone size and the V and J calls come from that table; the DNA yielded D and trimming. The sample contains 200,000 to 300,000 clones, over 75% of which appear only once. This CDR3 is built from 12 residues. Trimming took 4 bases from V and 6 from J, leaving 11 bases between them. Germline loops: CDR1 SGHRS, CDR2 YFSETQ. The TCR originated in a human donor in a cohort sampled during active COVID-19. The chain carries TRBV5-1 and TRBJ2-7; tentative D call: TRBD1 (6 bases). The specimen was peripheral blood. The CDR3 spells CASSLNRAEQYF. CDR3 nucleotide sequence: TGCGCCAGCAGCCTTAACAGGGCCGAGCAGTACTTC. The variable domain in full, completed from reference TRBV5-1 and TRBJ2-7, reads KAGVTQTPRYLIKTRGQQVTLSCSPISGHRSVSWYQQTPGQGLQFLFEYFSETQRNKGNFPGRFSGRQFSNSRSEMNVSTLELGDSALYLCASSLNRAEQYFGPGTRLTVT.